This T cell receptor (beta chain) was captured in a study of metastatic and nonmetastatic thyroid tumors. For the study at large: Repertoires of blood and of tissue (tumor or nodule) from malignant and benign thyroid patients were compared. Whole-study results and caveats: Within blood and tumor, benign nodules reportedly had significantly lower TCR beta diversity than malignant thyroid tumors did.

CDR1 LGHNA and CDR2 YSLEER come from the germline V gene. Losses at the gene ends were 4 bases for V and 6 bases for J; bases not matched to a gene: 7. The CDR3 has 14 amino acids. In the original analysis: What underpinned the distant-metastasis classifier for papillary thyroid cancer was the set of CDR3 differences across clinicopathological groups. TCRdb re-analyzed the PCR reads through MiXCR. The V and J calls here are based on TCRdb, not the publication. The sample includes over 11,000 clones, 23% of them seen just once. This clone was found many times. Its target is not known. No treatment had been given to any patient before thyroid surgery.

The material sequenced was blood. The receptor comes from a female donor with papillary thyroid cancer or a benign thyroid nodule (not recorded which). Some clones in this sample may be carry-over from other donors' samples. The chain carries TRBV4-3 and TRBJ2-5; 8 nucleotides align to TRBD2. The DNA of the CDR3 is TGCGCCAGCAGCCTCGGCCGGGGGGGGCAGACCCAGTACTTC. Protein sequence: CASSLGRGGQTQYF.